A selection of T cell receptor beta chains follows, all from one sample in a study of T-cell reconstitution after alpha-beta-depleted transplantation in children. MiXCR, applied by TCRdb to the PCR reads, yields one record per CDR3 protein. Here the sample spans about 110,000 distinct CDR3 sequences, roughly 6.1% being singletons. The source was PBMCs, mostly from graft donor cells, collected 360 days after TCRalphabeta/CD19-depleted stem cell transplant. These receptors all stem from a male patient between 2 and 9 years old who had a stem cell transplant for acute lymphoblastic leukemia, so the T cells may come from the graft donor. Each CDR3 is given with its conserved first and last residue. The D gene is left open where the match is weak. The listing skips clone size in some rows; elsewhere it reads once, few, many or a size class.

cdr3_aa: CASSQAPQWTGELFF
cdr3_nt: TGCGCCAGCAGCCAAGCGCCCCAGTGGACCGGGGAGCTGTTTTTT
clone_size: many
j_call: TRBJ2-2
d_call: -
v_call: TRBV4-3

cdr3_aa: CASSFRIAGADTQYF
cdr3_nt: TGTGCCAGCAGCTTTAGAATAGCGGGAGCAGATACGCAGTATTTT
clone_size: many
j_call: TRBJ2-3
d_call: TRBD2
v_call: TRBV7-9

cdr3_aa: CASSYGGPSPIQYF
cdr3_nt: TGTGCCAGCAGTTATGGAGGGCCCAGCCCCATTCAGTACTTC
clone_size: many
j_call: TRBJ2-4
d_call: -
v_call: TRBV6-5

cdr3_aa: CSVPNAGSLNTEAFF
cdr3_nt: TGCAGCGTACCTAATGCGGGGTCACTAAACACTGAAGCTTTCTTT
clone_size: many
j_call: TRBJ1-1
d_call: -
v_call: TRBV29-1

cdr3_aa: CASSWFPTDTQYF
cdr3_nt: TGCGCCAGCAGCTGGTTTCCCACAGATACGCAGTATTTT
clone_size: many
j_call: TRBJ2-3
d_call: -
v_call: TRBV5-1

cdr3_aa: CASSETGQGVRETQYF
cdr3_nt: TGTGCCAGCAGCGAAACGGGACAGGGGGTACGAGAGACCCAGTACTTC
clone_size: -
j_call: TRBJ2-5
d_call: TRBD1
v_call: TRBV9

cdr3_aa: CSARLGGTGVGNTIYF
cdr3_nt: TGCAGTGCTAGATTAGGAGGGACAGGGGTCGGAAACACCATATATTTT
clone_size: -
j_call: TRBJ1-3
d_call: TRBD1
v_call: TRBV20-1

cdr3_aa: CASSDGGTGYSPLHF
cdr3_nt: TGTGCCAGCAGCGATGGCGGAACAGGTTATTCACCCCTCCACTTT
clone_size: few
j_call: TRBJ1-6
d_call: -
v_call: TRBV9

cdr3_aa: CSRTSGRGGVYEQYF
cdr3_nt: TGCAGCAGGACTAGCGGGAGGGGGGGGGTATACGAGCAGTACTTC
clone_size: few
j_call: TRBJ2-7
d_call: TRBD2
v_call: TRBV20-1

cdr3_aa: CASSPGSEGEKLFF
cdr3_nt: TGCGCCAGCAGCCCAGGGTCAGAAGGTGAAAAACTGTTTTTT
clone_size: many
j_call: TRBJ1-4
d_call: -
v_call: TRBV5-1

cdr3_aa: CASSTLRDRGSYEQYF
cdr3_nt: TGTGCCAGCAGCACGTTAAGGGACAGGGGGTCCTACGAGCAGTACTTC
clone_size: many
j_call: TRBJ2-7
d_call: TRBD1
v_call: TRBV7-2

cdr3_aa: CSISGDSRKPRTDTQYF
cdr3_nt: TGTTCCATCAGTGGGGACTCTCGGAAGCCCAGAACAGATACGCAGTATTTT
clone_size: -
j_call: TRBJ2-3
d_call: -
v_call: TRBV10-3

cdr3_aa: CAISENRAGFIDSPLHF
cdr3_nt: TGTGCCATCAGTGAGAACAGGGCCGGCTTTATAGATTCACCCCTCCACTTT
clone_size: many
j_call: TRBJ1-6
d_call: -
v_call: TRBV10-3

cdr3_aa: CASPRGLIASACNEQFF
cdr3_nt: TGTGCCAGCCCCCGGGGCCTAATAGCCTCGGCGTGCAATGAGCAGTTCTTC
clone_size: many
j_call: TRBJ2-1
d_call: -
v_call: TRBV6-1

cdr3_aa: CASSPLGGKNNEQFF
cdr3_nt: TGTGCCAGCAGCCCCCTCGGGGGGAAAAACAATGAGCAGTTCTTC
clone_size: many
j_call: TRBJ2-1
d_call: TRBD2
v_call: TRBV11-2

cdr3_aa: CASGPGQGYNEQFF
cdr3_nt: TGTGCCAGCGGTCCGGGACAGGGTTACAATGAGCAGTTCTTC
clone_size: many
j_call: TRBJ2-1
d_call: TRBD1
v_call: TRBV6-1

cdr3_aa: CSVEDQGGVYQETQYF
cdr3_nt: TGCAGCGTTGAAGATCAAGGGGGAGTATACCAAGAGACCCAGTACTTC
clone_size: many
j_call: TRBJ2-5
d_call: -
v_call: TRBV29-1

cdr3_aa: CASSLSHRGPLHTGELFF
cdr3_nt: TGTGCCAGCTCACTGTCGCACAGGGGGCCACTCCACACCGGGGAGCTGTTTTTT
clone_size: many
j_call: TRBJ2-2
d_call: TRBD1
v_call: TRBV18

cdr3_aa: CASSLSPEAFF
cdr3_nt: TGTGCCAGCAGTTTAAGTCCAGAAGCTTTCTTT
clone_size: many
j_call: TRBJ1-1
d_call: -
v_call: TRBV28

cdr3_aa: CASSLAPGTGVRTDTQYF
cdr3_nt: TGCGCCAGCAGCTTGGCCCCCGGGACAGGGGTTCGAACAGATACGCAGTATTTT
clone_size: many
j_call: TRBJ2-3
d_call: TRBD1
v_call: TRBV5-1

cdr3_aa: CASSDSPPTSGGLDEQFF
cdr3_nt: TGTGCCAGCAGCGATTCACCCCCGACTAGCGGGGGTCTAGATGAGCAGTTCTTC
clone_size: many
j_call: TRBJ2-1
d_call: TRBD2
v_call: TRBV9

cdr3_aa: CASTEAYQPQHF
cdr3_nt: TGTGCCAGCACCGAGGCATATCAGCCCCAGCATTTT
clone_size: many
j_call: TRBJ1-5
d_call: -
v_call: TRBV28

cdr3_aa: CASGDTRDYGYTF
cdr3_nt: TGTGCCAGCGGGGATACCAGGGACTATGGCTACACCTTC
clone_size: many
j_call: TRBJ1-2
d_call: -
v_call: TRBV9

cdr3_aa: CASSQTGISYEQYF
cdr3_nt: TGTGCCAGCAGTCAGACAGGGATTTCCTACGAGCAGTACTTC
clone_size: many
j_call: TRBJ2-7
d_call: TRBD1
v_call: TRBV27

cdr3_aa: CASSGLAGRTDTQYF
cdr3_nt: TGTGCCAGCAGTGGACTAGCGGGGCGCACAGATACGCAGTATTTT
clone_size: few
j_call: TRBJ2-3
d_call: TRBD2
v_call: TRBV6-1

cdr3_aa: CASSLQGAHEQYF
cdr3_nt: TGTGCCAGCAGCTTACAAGGGGCCCACGAGCAGTACTTC
clone_size: many
j_call: TRBJ2-7
d_call: -
v_call: TRBV7-9

cdr3_aa: CASSGGQGNYGYTF
cdr3_nt: TGTGCCAGCAGTGGGGGACAGGGAAACTATGGCTACACCTTC
clone_size: many
j_call: TRBJ1-2
d_call: TRBD1
v_call: TRBV2

cdr3_aa: CASSLSGRGHEQYF
cdr3_nt: TGTGCCAGCAGCTTAAGCGGGCGGGGTCACGAGCAGTACTTC
clone_size: many
j_call: TRBJ2-7
d_call: -
v_call: TRBV7-9

cdr3_aa: CSARLAGGGTDTQYF
cdr3_nt: TGCAGTGCTAGACTAGCGGGGGGCGGCACAGATACGCAGTATTTT
clone_size: -
j_call: TRBJ2-3
d_call: TRBD2
v_call: TRBV20-1

cdr3_aa: CASSLEGGLDEKLFF
cdr3_nt: TGCGCCAGCAGCTTGGAGGGGGGTCTTGACGAAAAACTGTTTTTT
clone_size: many
j_call: TRBJ1-4
d_call: -
v_call: TRBV5-1

cdr3_aa: CASSWGASYNEQFF
cdr3_nt: TGTGCCAGCAGTTGGGGGGCCTCCTACAATGAGCAGTTCTTC
clone_size: many
j_call: TRBJ2-1
d_call: -
v_call: TRBV6-5

cdr3_aa: CASNQDPETQYF
cdr3_nt: TGTGCCAGCAATCAGGACCCAGAGACCCAGTACTTC
clone_size: many
j_call: TRBJ2-5
d_call: -
v_call: TRBV6-5

cdr3_aa: CASSHLREAGGYTF
cdr3_nt: TGCGCCAGCAGCCACCTCCGGGAAGCAGGAGGCTACACCTTC
clone_size: many
j_call: TRBJ1-2
d_call: -
v_call: TRBV4-3

cdr3_aa: CASSLSRGGSTAFF
cdr3_nt: TGTGCCAGCAGCCTAAGCCGAGGGGGAAGTACAGCTTTCTTT
clone_size: many
j_call: TRBJ1-1
d_call: -
v_call: TRBV7-9

cdr3_aa: CASKEGSYNSPLHF
cdr3_nt: TGTGCCAGCAAAGAGGGCAGCTATAATTCACCCCTCCACTTT
clone_size: few
j_call: TRBJ1-6
d_call: -
v_call: TRBV27

cdr3_aa: CASSLVLRNTEAFF
cdr3_nt: TGTGCCAGCAGCTTAGTCTTAAGGAACACTGAAGCTTTCTTT
clone_size: -
j_call: TRBJ1-1
d_call: -
v_call: TRBV7-9

cdr3_aa: CASQYRDYPFYNEQFF
cdr3_nt: TGTGCCAGCCAATACCGGGACTATCCCTTCTACAATGAGCAGTTCTTC
clone_size: many
j_call: TRBJ2-1
d_call: TRBD2
v_call: TRBV28

cdr3_aa: CAISEGGGRTDTQYF
cdr3_nt: TGTGCCATCAGTGAAGGCGGGGGGCGCACAGATACGCAGTATTTT
clone_size: many
j_call: TRBJ2-3
d_call: TRBD2
v_call: TRBV10-3

cdr3_aa: CASSTSSGGPDTQYF
cdr3_nt: TGCGCCAGCAGCACCTCTAGCGGGGGTCCAGATACGCAGTATTTT
clone_size: many
j_call: TRBJ2-3
d_call: TRBD2
v_call: TRBV5-1

cdr3_aa: CASSERTGRAKNSPLHF
cdr3_nt: TGTGCCAGCAGCGAGAGGACAGGGAGGGCGAAAAATTCACCCCTCCACTTT
clone_size: -
j_call: TRBJ1-6
d_call: TRBD1
v_call: TRBV5-8

cdr3_aa: CASSQYLPYNEQFF
cdr3_nt: TGTGCCAGCAGCCAGTATCTACCATACAATGAGCAGTTCTTC
clone_size: many
j_call: TRBJ2-1
d_call: -
v_call: TRBV6-1

cdr3_aa: CASSYLGQGPHDEQFF
cdr3_nt: TGTGCCAGCAGCTACCTCGGACAGGGCCCTCATGATGAGCAGTTCTTC
clone_size: -
j_call: TRBJ2-1
d_call: TRBD1
v_call: TRBV7-2

cdr3_aa: CATSGQPIYEQYF
cdr3_nt: TGTGCCACTTCGGGACAGCCCATCTACGAGCAGTACTTC
clone_size: many
j_call: TRBJ2-7
d_call: TRBD1
v_call: TRBV7-9

cdr3_aa: CASSQDGLAGIQETQYF
cdr3_nt: TGCGCCAGCAGCCAAGACGGGCTAGCGGGGATCCAAGAGACCCAGTACTTC
clone_size: many
j_call: TRBJ2-5
d_call: TRBD2
v_call: TRBV4-3

cdr3_aa: CASAFSGTGIKEQFF
cdr3_nt: TGTGCCAGCGCCTTTTCCGGGACAGGGATAAAGGAGCAGTTCTTC
clone_size: many
j_call: TRBJ2-1
d_call: TRBD1
v_call: TRBV12-3/TRBV12-4

cdr3_aa: CSVETGLAITYEQYF
cdr3_nt: TGCAGCGTTGAAACGGGACTAGCGATTACCTACGAGCAGTACTTC
clone_size: many
j_call: TRBJ2-7
d_call: TRBD2
v_call: TRBV29-1

cdr3_aa: CASSFVAGGPDTQYF
cdr3_nt: TGTGCCAGCAGTTTCGTCGCGGGGGGCCCAGATACGCAGTATTTT
clone_size: -
j_call: TRBJ2-3
d_call: TRBD2
v_call: TRBV28

cdr3_aa: CASTEGLLRTYEQYF
cdr3_nt: TGCGCCAGCACCGAGGGTCTCCTCCGCACCTACGAGCAGTACTTC
clone_size: -
j_call: TRBJ2-7
d_call: -
v_call: TRBV10-2

cdr3_aa: CAISVSGGASNEQFF
cdr3_nt: TGTGCCATCAGTGTCAGCGGGGGGGCTTCCAATGAGCAGTTCTTC
clone_size: many
j_call: TRBJ2-1
d_call: TRBD2
v_call: TRBV10-3

cdr3_aa: CSAQKAGASSYEQYF
cdr3_nt: TGCAGTGCTCAGAAGGCGGGGGCCAGCTCCTACGAGCAGTACTTC
clone_size: few
j_call: TRBJ2-7
d_call: -
v_call: TRBV20-1

cdr3_aa: CSASGRARDNEQFF
cdr3_nt: TGCAGTGCTAGCGGGAGGGCCCGAGACAATGAGCAGTTCTTC
clone_size: few
j_call: TRBJ2-1
d_call: TRBD2
v_call: TRBV20-1

cdr3_aa: CASSTGTYYEAFF
cdr3_nt: TGCGCCAGCAGCACCGGGACTTATTATGAAGCTTTCTTT
clone_size: many
j_call: TRBJ1-1
d_call: -
v_call: TRBV5-1

cdr3_aa: CASSFAGFYGYTF
cdr3_nt: TGTGCCAGCAGCTTCGCAGGGTTCTATGGCTACACCTTC
clone_size: -
j_call: TRBJ1-2
d_call: -
v_call: TRBV7-6

cdr3_aa: CAGRGLSYEQYF
cdr3_nt: TGTGCCGGCCGGGGGCTTTCCTACGAGCAGTACTTC
clone_size: many
j_call: TRBJ2-7
d_call: -
v_call: TRBV2

cdr3_aa: CASSHGPLNTEAFF
cdr3_nt: TGTGCCAGCAGTCACGGACCGTTGAACACTGAAGCTTTCTTT
clone_size: many
j_call: TRBJ1-1
d_call: -
v_call: TRBV27

cdr3_aa: CAISEGGEQETQYF
cdr3_nt: TGTGCCATCAGTGAGGGGGGGGAGCAAGAGACCCAGTACTTC
clone_size: -
j_call: TRBJ2-5
d_call: TRBD2
v_call: TRBV10-3

cdr3_aa: CASSADRDRGYYGYTF
cdr3_nt: TGTGCCAGCAGCGCCGACCGGGACAGGGGGTACTATGGCTACACCTTC
clone_size: few
j_call: TRBJ1-2
d_call: TRBD1
v_call: TRBV9

cdr3_aa: CAITRGEGYNSPLHF
cdr3_nt: TGTGCCATCACCCGCGGGGAGGGCTATAATTCACCCCTCCACTTT
clone_size: many
j_call: TRBJ1-6
d_call: -
v_call: TRBV10-3

cdr3_aa: CASSKEIPSGGTYNEQFF
cdr3_nt: TGTGCCAGCAGCAAGGAGATCCCTAGCGGGGGGACCTACAATGAGCAGTTCTTC
clone_size: -
j_call: TRBJ2-1
d_call: TRBD2
v_call: TRBV3-1

cdr3_aa: CASSLVQSYGYTF
cdr3_nt: TGTGCCAGCAGCCTCGTACAGAGTTATGGCTACACCTTC
clone_size: -
j_call: TRBJ1-2
d_call: -
v_call: TRBV7-2